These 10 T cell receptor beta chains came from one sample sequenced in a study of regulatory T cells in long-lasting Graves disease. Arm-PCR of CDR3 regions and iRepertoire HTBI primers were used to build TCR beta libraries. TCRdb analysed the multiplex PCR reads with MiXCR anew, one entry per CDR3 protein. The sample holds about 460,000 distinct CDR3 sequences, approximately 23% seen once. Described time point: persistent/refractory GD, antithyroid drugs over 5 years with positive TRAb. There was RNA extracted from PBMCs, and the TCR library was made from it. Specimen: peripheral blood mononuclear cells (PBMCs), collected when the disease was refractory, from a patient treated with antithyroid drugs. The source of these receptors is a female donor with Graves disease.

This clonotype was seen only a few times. Written as DNA, the CDR3 is TGCGCCAGCAGCTCCCACAGGGGAGACACTGAAGCTTTCTTT. Amino acids: CASSSHRGDTEAFF. This chain connects TRBV5-1 to TRBJ1-1, with 7 bases matching TRBD1. The CDR3 runs 14 residues. The J segment lost 3 bases and the V segment lost 3 bases, leaving 5 bases of the junction unmatched. Germline loops: CDR1 SGHRS, CDR2 YFSETQ.

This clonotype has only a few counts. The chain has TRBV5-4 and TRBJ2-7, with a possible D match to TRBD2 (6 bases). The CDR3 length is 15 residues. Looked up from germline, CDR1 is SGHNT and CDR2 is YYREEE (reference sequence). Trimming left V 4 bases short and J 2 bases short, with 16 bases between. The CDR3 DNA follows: TGTGCCAGCAGCGCGGGACGGGACGGGGCCTACGAGCAGTACTTC. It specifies CASSAGRDGAYEQYF.

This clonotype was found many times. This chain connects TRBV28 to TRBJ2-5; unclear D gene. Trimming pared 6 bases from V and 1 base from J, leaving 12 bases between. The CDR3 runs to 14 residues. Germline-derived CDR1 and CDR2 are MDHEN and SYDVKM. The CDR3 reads CASSLRNPQETQYF. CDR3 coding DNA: TGTGCCAGCAGCCTCCGGAACCCCCAAGAGACCCAGTACTTC.

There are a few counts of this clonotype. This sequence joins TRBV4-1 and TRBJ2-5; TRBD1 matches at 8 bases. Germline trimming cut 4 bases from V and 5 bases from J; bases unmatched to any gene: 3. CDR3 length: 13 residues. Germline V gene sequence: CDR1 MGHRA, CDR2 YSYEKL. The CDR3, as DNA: TGCGCCAGCAGCCCAGGGGGCGCGGAGACCCAGTACTTC. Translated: CASSPGGAETQYF.

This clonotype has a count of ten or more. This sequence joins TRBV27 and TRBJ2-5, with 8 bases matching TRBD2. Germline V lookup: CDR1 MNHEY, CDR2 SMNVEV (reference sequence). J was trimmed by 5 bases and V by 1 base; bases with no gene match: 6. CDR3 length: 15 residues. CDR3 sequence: CASSLYASGSETQYF. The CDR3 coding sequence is TGTGCCAGCAGTTTATACGCTAGCGGGTCTGAGACCCAGTACTTC.

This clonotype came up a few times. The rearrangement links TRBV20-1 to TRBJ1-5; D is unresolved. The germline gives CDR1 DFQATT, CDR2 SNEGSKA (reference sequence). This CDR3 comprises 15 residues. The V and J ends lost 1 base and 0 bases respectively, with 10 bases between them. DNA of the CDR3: TGCAGTGCTAGAGTGGGAATTTATAGCAATCAGCCCCAGCATTTT. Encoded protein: CSARVGIYSNQPQHF.

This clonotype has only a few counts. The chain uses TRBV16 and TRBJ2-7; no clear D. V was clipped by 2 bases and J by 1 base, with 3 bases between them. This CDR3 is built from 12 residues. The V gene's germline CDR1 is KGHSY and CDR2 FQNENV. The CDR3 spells CASSQQSYEQYF. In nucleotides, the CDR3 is TGTGCCAGCAGCCAACAGTCCTACGAGCAGTACTTC.

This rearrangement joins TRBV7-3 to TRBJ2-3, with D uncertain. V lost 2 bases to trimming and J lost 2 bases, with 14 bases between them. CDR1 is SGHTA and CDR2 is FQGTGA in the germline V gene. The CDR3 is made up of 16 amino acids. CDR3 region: CASSLGRIGYTDTQYF. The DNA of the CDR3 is TGTGCCAGCAGCTTAGGCAGGATAGGATACACAGATACGCAGTATTTT. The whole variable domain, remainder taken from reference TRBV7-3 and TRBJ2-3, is GAGVSQTPSNKVTEKGKYVELRCDPISGHTALYWYRQSLGQGPEFLIYFQGTGAADDSGLPNDRFFAVRPEGSVSTLKIQRTERGDSAVYLCASSLGRIGYTDTQYFGPGTRLTVL.

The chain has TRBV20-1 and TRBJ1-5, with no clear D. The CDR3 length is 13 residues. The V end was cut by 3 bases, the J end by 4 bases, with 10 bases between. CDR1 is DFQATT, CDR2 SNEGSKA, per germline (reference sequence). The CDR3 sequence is CSASPIPNQPQHF. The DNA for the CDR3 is TGCAGTGCTAGCCCAATACCTAATCAGCCCCAGCATTTT.

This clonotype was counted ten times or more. This CDR3 reads CASRDSGKRDTGELFF. CDR3 bases: TGTGCCAGCCGGGACAGTGGAAAGCGAGACACCGGGGAGCTGTTTTTT. This rearrangement joins TRBV6-1 to TRBJ2-2; 7 nucleotides align to TRBD1. V shed 8 bases, J shed 3 bases, and the junction held 12 bases outside the gene matches. The CDR3 runs 16 residues. The V gene's germline CDR1 is MNHNS and CDR2 SASEGT.